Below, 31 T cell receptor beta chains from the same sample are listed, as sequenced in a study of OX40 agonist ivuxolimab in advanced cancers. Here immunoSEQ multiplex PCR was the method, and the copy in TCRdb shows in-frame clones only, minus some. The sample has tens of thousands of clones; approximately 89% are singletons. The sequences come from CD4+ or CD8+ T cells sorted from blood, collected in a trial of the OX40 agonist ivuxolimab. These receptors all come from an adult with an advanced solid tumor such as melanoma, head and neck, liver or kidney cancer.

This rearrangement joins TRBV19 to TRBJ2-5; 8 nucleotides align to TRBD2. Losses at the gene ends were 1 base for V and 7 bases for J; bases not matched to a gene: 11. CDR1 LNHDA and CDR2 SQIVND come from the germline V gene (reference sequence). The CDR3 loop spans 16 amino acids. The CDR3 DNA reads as TGTGCCAGTAGTATAGTAGATAGCGGGGTCGGTGGGACCCAGTACTTC. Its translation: CASSIVDSGVGGTQYF.

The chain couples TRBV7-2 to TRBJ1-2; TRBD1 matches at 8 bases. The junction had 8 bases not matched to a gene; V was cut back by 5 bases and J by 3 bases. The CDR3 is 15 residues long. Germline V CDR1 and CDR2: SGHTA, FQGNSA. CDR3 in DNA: TGTGCCAGCAGCCTGACAAGGGGACAGGACTATGGCTACACCTTC. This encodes CASSLTRGQDYGYTF. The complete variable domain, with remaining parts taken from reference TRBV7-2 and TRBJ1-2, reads GAGVSQSPSNKVTEKGKDVELRCDPISGHTALYWYRQSLGQGLEFLIYFQGNSAPDKSGLPSDRFSAERTGGSVSTLTIQRTQQEDSAVYLCASSLTRGQDYGYTFGSGTRLTVV.

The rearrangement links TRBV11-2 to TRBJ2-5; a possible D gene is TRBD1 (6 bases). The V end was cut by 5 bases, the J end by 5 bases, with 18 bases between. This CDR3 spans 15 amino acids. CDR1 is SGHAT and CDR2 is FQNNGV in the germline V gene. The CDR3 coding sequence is TGTGCCAGCAGCCCCCCTGTCCCGAGGGGGGAGACCCAGTACTTC. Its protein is CASSPPVPRGETQYF.

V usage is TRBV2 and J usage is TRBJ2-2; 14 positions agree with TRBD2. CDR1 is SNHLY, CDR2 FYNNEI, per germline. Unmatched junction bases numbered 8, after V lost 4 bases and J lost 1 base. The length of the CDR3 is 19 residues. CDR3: CASSVGRGLAGGNTGELFF. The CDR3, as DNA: TGTGCCAGCAGTGTCGGTCGAGGACTAGCGGGGGGGAACACCGGGGAGCTGTTTTTT.

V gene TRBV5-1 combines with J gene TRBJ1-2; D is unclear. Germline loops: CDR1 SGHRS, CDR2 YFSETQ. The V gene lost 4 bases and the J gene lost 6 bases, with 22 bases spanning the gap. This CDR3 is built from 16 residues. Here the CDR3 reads CASSETGTTGRNGYTF. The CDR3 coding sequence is TGCGCCAGCAGCGAGACGGGTACGACGGGGAGGAATGGCTACACCTTC.

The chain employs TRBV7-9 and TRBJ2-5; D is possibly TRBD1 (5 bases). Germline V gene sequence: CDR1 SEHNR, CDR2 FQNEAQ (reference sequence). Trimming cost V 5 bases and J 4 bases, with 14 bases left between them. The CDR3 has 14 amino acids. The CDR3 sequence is CASSQGAVGETQYF. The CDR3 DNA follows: TGTGCCAGCAGCCAAGGGGCGGTGGGAGAGACCCAGTACTTC. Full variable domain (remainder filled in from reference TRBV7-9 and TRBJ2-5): DTGVSQNPRHKITKRGQNVTFRCDPISEHNRLYWYRQTLGQGPEFLTYFQNEAQLEKSRLLSDRFSAERPKGSFSTLEIQRTEQGDSAMYLCASSQGAVGETQYFGPGTRLLVL.

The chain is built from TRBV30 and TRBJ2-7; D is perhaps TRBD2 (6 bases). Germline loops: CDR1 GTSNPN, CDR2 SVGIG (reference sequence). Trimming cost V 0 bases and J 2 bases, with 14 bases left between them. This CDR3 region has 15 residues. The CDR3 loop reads CAWSVGGASPYEQYF. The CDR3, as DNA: TGTGCCTGGAGTGTAGGAGGGGCCAGTCCCTACGAGCAGTACTTC.

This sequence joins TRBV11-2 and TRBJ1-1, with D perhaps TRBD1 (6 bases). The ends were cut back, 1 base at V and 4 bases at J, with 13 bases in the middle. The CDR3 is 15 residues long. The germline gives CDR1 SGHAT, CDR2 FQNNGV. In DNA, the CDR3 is TGTGCCAGCAGCTTAGTTTCTGGGGGCGTCACTGAAGCTTTCTTT. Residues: CASSLVSGGVTEAFF.

DNA for the CDR3: TGCGCCAGCAGTGAGTCGACGGTCTATGAGCAGTTCTTC. Amino acids: CASSESTVYEQFF. This chain links TRBV10-1 with TRBJ2-1; D is undetermined. The CDR3 loop spans 13 amino acids. Trimming removed 0 bases from V and 8 bases from J, with 8 bases in between. CDR1 is WNHNN, CDR2 SYGVQD, per germline (reference sequence).

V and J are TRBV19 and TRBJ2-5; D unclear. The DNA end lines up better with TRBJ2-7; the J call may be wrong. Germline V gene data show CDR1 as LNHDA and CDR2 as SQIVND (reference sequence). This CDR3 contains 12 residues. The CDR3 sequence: CASSIGNYEQYF. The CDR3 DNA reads TGTGCCAGTAGTATTGGCAACTACGAGCAGTACTTC.

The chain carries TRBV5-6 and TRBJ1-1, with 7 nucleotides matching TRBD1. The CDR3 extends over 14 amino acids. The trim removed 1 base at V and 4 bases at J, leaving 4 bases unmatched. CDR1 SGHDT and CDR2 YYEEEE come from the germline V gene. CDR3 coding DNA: TGTGCCAGCAGCTTGACCGACAGGGTCACTGAAGCTTTCTTT. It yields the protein CASSLTDRVTEAFF. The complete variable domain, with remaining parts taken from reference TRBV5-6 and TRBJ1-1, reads DAGVTQSPTHLIKTRGQQVTLRCSPKSGHDTVSWYQQALGQGPQFIFQYYEEEERQRGNFPDRFSGHQFPNYSSELNVNALLLGDSALYLCASSLTDRVTEAFFGQGTRLTVV.

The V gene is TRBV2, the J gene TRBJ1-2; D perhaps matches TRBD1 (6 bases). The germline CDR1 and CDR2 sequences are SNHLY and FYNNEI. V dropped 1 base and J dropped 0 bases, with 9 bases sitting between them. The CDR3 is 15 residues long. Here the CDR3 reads CASSEGWTANYGYTF. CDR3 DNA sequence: TGTGCCAGCAGTGAAGGGTGGACAGCTAACTATGGCTACACCTTC.

The CDR3 bases are TGTGCCAGCAGTGCTAGCGGGGGCTACACCCAGTACTTC. As protein: CASSASGGYTQYF. This chain links TRBV2 with TRBJ2-7; the match to TRBD2 covers 10 bases. Germline V gives CDR1 SNHLY, CDR2 FYNNEI. The J segment lost 10 bases and the V segment lost 4 bases, leaving 7 bases of the junction unmatched. There are 13 residues in the CDR3. Supplemented by reference TRBV2 and TRBJ2-7, the full variable domain reads EPEVTQTPSHQVTQMGQEVILRCVPISNHLYFYWYRQILGQKVEFLVSFYNNEISEKSEIFDDQFSVERPDGSNFTLKIRSTKLEDSAMYFCASSASGGYTQYFGPGTRLTVT.

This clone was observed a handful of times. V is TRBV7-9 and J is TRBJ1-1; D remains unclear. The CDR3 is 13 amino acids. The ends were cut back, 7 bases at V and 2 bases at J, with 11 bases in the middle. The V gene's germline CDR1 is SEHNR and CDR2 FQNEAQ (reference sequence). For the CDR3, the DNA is TGTGCCAGCAAGGATTTGAAAAACACTGAAGCTTTCTTT. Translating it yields CASKDLKNTEAFF.

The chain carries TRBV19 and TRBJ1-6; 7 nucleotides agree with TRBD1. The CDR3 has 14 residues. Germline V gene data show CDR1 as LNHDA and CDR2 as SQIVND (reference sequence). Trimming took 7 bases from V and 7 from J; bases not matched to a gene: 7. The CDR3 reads CASNHQGGNSPLHF. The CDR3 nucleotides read TGTGCCAGTAACCACCAGGGGGGAAATTCACCCCTCCACTTT.

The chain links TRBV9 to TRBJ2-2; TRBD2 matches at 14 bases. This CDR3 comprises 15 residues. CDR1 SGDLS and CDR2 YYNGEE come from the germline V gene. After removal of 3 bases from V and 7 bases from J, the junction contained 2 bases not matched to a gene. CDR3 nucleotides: TGTGCCAGCAGCGGGACTAGCGGGGGGCTCGGGGAGCTGTTTTTT. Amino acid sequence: CASSGTSGGLGELFF.

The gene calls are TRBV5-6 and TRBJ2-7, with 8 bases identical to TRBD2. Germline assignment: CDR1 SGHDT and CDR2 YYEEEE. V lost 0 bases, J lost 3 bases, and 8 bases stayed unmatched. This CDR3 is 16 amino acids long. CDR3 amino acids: CASSLAGRGGNYEQYF. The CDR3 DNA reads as TGTGCCAGCAGCTTGGCCGGGCGCGGGGGGAACTACGAGCAGTACTTC.

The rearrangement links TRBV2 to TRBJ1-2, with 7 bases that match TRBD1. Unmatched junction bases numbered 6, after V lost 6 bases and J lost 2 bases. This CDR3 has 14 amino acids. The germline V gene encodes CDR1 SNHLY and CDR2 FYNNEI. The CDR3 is CASRGDSVNYGYTF. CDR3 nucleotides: TGTGCCAGCAGGGGGGACAGCGTAAACTATGGCTACACCTTC.

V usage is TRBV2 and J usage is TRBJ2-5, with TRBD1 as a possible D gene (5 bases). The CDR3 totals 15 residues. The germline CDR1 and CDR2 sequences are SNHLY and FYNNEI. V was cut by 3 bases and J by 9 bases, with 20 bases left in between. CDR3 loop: CASSESGQPQGAQYF. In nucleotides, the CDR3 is TGTGCCAGCAGTGAGTCTGGGCAGCCCCAAGGGGCCCAGTACTTC.

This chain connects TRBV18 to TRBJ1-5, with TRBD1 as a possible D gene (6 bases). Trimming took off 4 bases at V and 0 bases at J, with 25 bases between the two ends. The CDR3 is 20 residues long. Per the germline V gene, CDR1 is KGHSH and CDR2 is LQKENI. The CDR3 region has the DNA TGTGCCAGCTCACGACTATCACGGCAAACAGGGCTTAATAGCAATCAGCCCCAGCATTTT. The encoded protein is CASSRLSRQTGLNSNQPQHF.

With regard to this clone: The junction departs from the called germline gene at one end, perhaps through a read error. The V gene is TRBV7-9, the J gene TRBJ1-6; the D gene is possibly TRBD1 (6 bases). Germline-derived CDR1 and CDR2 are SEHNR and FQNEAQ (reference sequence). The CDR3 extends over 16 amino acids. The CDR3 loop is CASSHTGTGYTSPLHF. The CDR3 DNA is TGTGCCAGCAGCCATACCGGAACAGGGTATACTTCACCCCTCCACTTT.

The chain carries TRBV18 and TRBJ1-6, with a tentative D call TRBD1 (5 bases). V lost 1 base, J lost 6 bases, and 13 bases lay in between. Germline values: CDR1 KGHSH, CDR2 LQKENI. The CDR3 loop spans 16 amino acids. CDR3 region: CASSPRAQGGNSPLHF. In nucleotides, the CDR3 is TGTGCCAGCTCACCACGGGCCCAGGGCGGTAATTCACCCCTCCACTTT.

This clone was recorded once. The CDR3 DNA reads TGCGCCAGCAGAGGACAGGGGGGAACCGGGGAGCTGTTTTTT. It translates to CASRGQGGTGELFF. The gene calls are TRBV10-2 and TRBJ2-2, with 10 bases that match TRBD1. This CDR3 is 14 amino acids long. Germline trimming cut 6 bases from V and 5 bases from J; bases unmatched to any gene: 3. The germline CDR1 and CDR2 sequences are WSHSY and SAAADI.

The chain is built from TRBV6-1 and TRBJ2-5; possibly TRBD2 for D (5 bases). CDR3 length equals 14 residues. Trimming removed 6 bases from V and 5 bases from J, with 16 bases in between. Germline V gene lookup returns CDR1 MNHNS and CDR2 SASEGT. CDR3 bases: TGTGCCAGCAGCCACGGAGAGGGTAGTGAGACCCAGTACTTC. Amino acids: CASSHGEGSETQYF.

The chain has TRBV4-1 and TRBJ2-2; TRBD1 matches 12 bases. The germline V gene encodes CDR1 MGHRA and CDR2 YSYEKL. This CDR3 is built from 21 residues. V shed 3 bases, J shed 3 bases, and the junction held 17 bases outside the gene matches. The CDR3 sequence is CASSQAAFLGQGAPDTGELFF. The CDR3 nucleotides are TGCGCCAGCAGCCAGGCCGCGTTTTTGGGACAGGGGGCTCCGGACACCGGGGAGCTGTTTTTT.

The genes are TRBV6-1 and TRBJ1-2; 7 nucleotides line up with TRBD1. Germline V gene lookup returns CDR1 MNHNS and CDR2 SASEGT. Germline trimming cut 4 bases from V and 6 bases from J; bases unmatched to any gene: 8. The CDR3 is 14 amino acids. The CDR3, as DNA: TGTGCCAGCAGTGCCCCGGGACAGAGCCATGGCTACACCTTC. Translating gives CASSAPGQSHGYTF.

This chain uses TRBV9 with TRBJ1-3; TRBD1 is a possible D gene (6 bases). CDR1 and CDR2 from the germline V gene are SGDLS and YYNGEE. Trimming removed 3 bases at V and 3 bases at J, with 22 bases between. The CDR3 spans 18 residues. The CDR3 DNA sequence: TGTGCCAGCAGCGGCAGCCCTGGAGGGGGGCTTGGTGGAAACACCATATATTTT. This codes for CASSGSPGGGLGGNTIYF.

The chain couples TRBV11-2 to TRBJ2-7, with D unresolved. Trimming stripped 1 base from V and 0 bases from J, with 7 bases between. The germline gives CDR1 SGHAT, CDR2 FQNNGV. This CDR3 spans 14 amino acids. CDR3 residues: CASSLAQSSYEQYF. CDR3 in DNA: TGTGCCAGCAGCTTAGCGCAGAGCTCCTACGAGCAGTACTTC.

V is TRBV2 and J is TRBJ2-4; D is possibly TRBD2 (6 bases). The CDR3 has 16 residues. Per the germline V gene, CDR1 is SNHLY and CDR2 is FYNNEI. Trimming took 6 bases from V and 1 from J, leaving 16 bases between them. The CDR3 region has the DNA TGTGCCAGCAGCCAAACGGAGGGCTATGCCAAAAACATTCAGTACTTC. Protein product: CASSQTEGYAKNIQYF.

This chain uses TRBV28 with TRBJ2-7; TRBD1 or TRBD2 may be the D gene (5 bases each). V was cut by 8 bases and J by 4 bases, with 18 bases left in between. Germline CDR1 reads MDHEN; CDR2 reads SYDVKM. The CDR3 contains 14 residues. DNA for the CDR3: TGTGCCAGCTGGACGGCGAGGGACGCATACGAGCAGTACTTC. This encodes CASWTARDAYEQYF.

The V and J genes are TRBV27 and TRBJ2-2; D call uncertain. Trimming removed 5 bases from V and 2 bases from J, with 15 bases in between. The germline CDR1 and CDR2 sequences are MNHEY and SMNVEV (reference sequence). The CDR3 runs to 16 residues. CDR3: CASSPITIANTGELFF. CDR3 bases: TGTGCCAGCAGTCCCATAACTATAGCTAACACCGGGGAGCTGTTTTTT.